This TCR beta chain was captured in a study of cytomegalovirus exposure and HLA in healthy donors. Overall study: Earlier findings included roughly 120 million unique TCR beta sequences obtained from around 180 million T cells.

Concerning this clone itself: Antigen: not known.

The V gene's germline CDR1 is SGHTA and CDR2 FQGNSA. CDR3 length: 15 residues. With 4 bases clipped from V and 5 bases from J, the junction kept 8 bases outside the gene matches. Study-wide results and limits: Accurate predictions that matched the HLA-A and HLA-B alleles of most subjects were reportedly made from TCR beta sequences. Several V segments, TRBV6-2 and TRBV6-3 among them, could not be told apart and were dropped. Analysis performed later showed TCR beta chains linked to HLA being more clonally expanded than equally common others.

The PCR had 60 Vbeta and 13 Jbeta primers. Assay used: immunoSEQ multiplex PCR; TCRdb lists only in-frame clones, some missing. The table lists more than 90,000 clones, approximately 76% of them singletons. This TCR came from a man aged 50 or older in good health and CMV-seropositive. Input material: PBMCs. The rearrangement joins TRBV7-2 to TRBJ1-5; TRBD1 matches at 7 bases. The CDR3 loop is CASSSYGTVHQPQHF. The DNA of the CDR3 is TGTGCCAGCAGCTCTTACGGGACAGTCCATCAGCCCCAGCATTTT.